The 32 T cell receptor beta chains listed next were all sequenced from one sample in a study of T cell responses to AZD1222 COVID-19 vaccine. Method: immunoSEQ multiplex PCR; TCRdb's copy keeps in-frame clones and lacks some. In the table there are some 100,000 clones, more than 75% of which are singletons. This sample comprised peripheral blood, obtained 28 days after the second AZD1222 dose. The receptors originated from an adult who received the AZD1222 COVID-19 vaccine.

In this sample, this clone turned up a few times. J is TRBJ2-7 and V is TRBV28, with D possibly TRBD2 on 7 matching bases. This CDR3 has 13 residues. Per germline, CDR1 MDHEN and CDR2 SYDVKM. V lost 3 bases to trimming and J lost 6 bases, with 12 bases between them. CDR3 DNA sequence: TGTGCCAGCAGTTTTCGGGGGGCGGGCGAGCAGTACTTC. Translating it yields CASSFRGAGEQYF.

The rearrangement uses TRBV11-1 and TRBJ2-7; 11 bases agree with TRBD2. This CDR3 is built from 15 residues. Trimming removed 7 bases from V and 3 bases from J; junction bases left unmatched: 8. The V gene's germline CDR1 is SGHAT and CDR2 FQDESV (reference sequence). CDR3 sequence reads: CASKGLAGGLYEQYF. The DNA for the CDR3 is TGTGCCAGCAAAGGGCTAGCGGGAGGCCTCTACGAGCAGTACTTC.

V and J are TRBV27 and TRBJ2-1; 7 nucleotides line up with TRBD2. The germline V gene has CDR1 MNHEY and CDR2 SMNVEV (reference sequence). V was pared by 0 bases and J by 5 bases, with 10 bases of the junction left unmatched. The CDR3 totals 17 residues. CDR3 amino acids: CASSLSPPGAGHNEQFF. Written as DNA, the CDR3 is TGTGCCAGCAGTTTATCGCCCCCGGGAGCGGGGCACAATGAGCAGTTCTTC.

This clone came up once. The chain combines TRBV29-1 with TRBJ2-7; TRBD1 matches at 8 bases. Trimming at V came to 4 bases and at J to 2 bases, leaving 4 bases not matched to a gene. There are 13 residues in the CDR3. In germline, CDR1 is SQVTM, CDR2 ANQGSEA. CDR3 DNA sequence: TGCAGCGTTGTAACGGGACAGGCCTACGAGCAGTACTTC. Amino acids: CSVVTGQAYEQYF.

This chain joins TRBV19 and TRBJ1-1, with D hard to call. Germline CDR1 is LNHDA and CDR2 is SQIVND (reference sequence). The V gene lost 4 bases and the J gene lost 2 bases, with 8 bases spanning the gap. The CDR3 loop spans 13 amino acids. CDR3 sequence reads: CASSTKGNTEAFF. The CDR3 DNA sequence: TGTGCCAGTAGTACGAAGGGCAACACTGAAGCTTTCTTT.

The chain employs TRBV7-2 and TRBJ1-2; 10 bases are a match to TRBD1. The trim removed 5 bases at V and 6 bases at J, leaving 6 bases unmatched. The CDR3 loop spans 14 amino acids. Per the germline V gene, CDR1 is SGHTA and CDR2 is FQGNSA. Here the CDR3 reads CASSLGTGVDGYTF. In DNA form, the CDR3 reads TGTGCCAGCAGCCTCGGGACAGGGGTGGATGGCTACACCTTC.

The V and J genes are TRBV7-2 and TRBJ2-3; D possibly uses TRBD1 or TRBD2 (6 bases each). The CDR3 consists of 16 residues. V lost 1 base to trimming and J lost 4 bases, with 15 bases between them. CDR1 is SGHTA, CDR2 FQGNSA, per germline. DNA of the CDR3: TGTGCCAGCAGCTTAGAGGGTCGGAGGGGGGCAGATACGCAGTATTTT. The encoded protein is CASSLEGRRGADTQYF.

The V gene is TRBV3-1 (or the pseudogene TRBV3-2), the J gene TRBJ1-5; a possible D gene is TRBD1 (6 bases). The CDR3 consists of 15 residues. Germline CDR1 reads LGHDT; CDR2 reads YNNKEL (reference sequence). Trimming removed 4 bases from V and 3 bases from J, with 13 bases in between. The CDR3 region has the DNA TGTGCCAGCAGCCCCGTGGGGGGGCTCAATCAGCCCCAGCATTTT. Residues: CASSPVGGLNQPQHF.

The genes are TRBV3-1 (or the pseudogene TRBV3-2) and TRBJ2-7, with D unclear. CDR3 length: 15 amino acids. V lost 1 base, J lost 1 base, and 11 bases lay in between. Germline CDR1 LGHDT, CDR2 YNNKEL (reference sequence). The CDR3 DNA follows: TGTGCCAGCAGCCAAGGGCTAGACCCTTCCTACGAGCAGTACTTC. Its protein product is CASSQGLDPSYEQYF.

This rearrangement joins TRBV6-5 to TRBJ2-7, with 7 bases lining up with TRBD1. The germline CDR1 and CDR2 sequences are MNHEY and SVGAGI. Trimming cost V 6 bases and J 1 base; bases outside gene matches: 9. The CDR3 is 15 residues long. The CDR3 protein is CASRSRDRLSYEQYF. CDR3 nucleotide sequence: TGTGCCAGCAGAAGCCGGGACAGATTATCCTACGAGCAGTACTTC.

The rearrangement uses TRBV25-1 and TRBJ1-5, with D hard to call. The germline gives CDR1 MGHDK, CDR2 SYGVNS. The CDR3 contains 9 residues. Deletions cut 7 bases from V and 9 bases from J, with 4 bases between. The CDR3 DNA sequence: TGTGCCAGCACCGCGCCCCAGCATTTT. This sequence encodes CASTAPQHF.

The rearrangement joins TRBV5-4 to TRBJ1-1; no clear D. Germline CDR1 SGHNT, CDR2 YYREEE (reference sequence). Between the trimmed V and J ends, which lost 0 bases and 1 base, there was a span of 13 bases. The CDR3 has 16 amino acids. The CDR3 DNA sequence: TGTGCCAGCAGCTTGGGTTTGGAGCGACGGAACACTGAAGCTTTCTTT. Encoded protein: CASSLGLERRNTEAFF.

This clone has a single count. J is TRBJ1-5 and V is TRBV15, with D unclear. The germline V gene encodes CDR1 LNHNV and CDR2 YYDKDF (reference sequence). Trimming took off 0 bases at V and 6 bases at J, with 6 bases between the two ends. The CDR3 sequence is 13 residues long. CDR3 coding DNA: TGTGCCACCAGCAGAGATGGGGTTCAGCCCCAGCATTTT. It specifies CATSRDGVQPQHF.

The chain recombines TRBV7-8 with TRBJ2-2, with 8 bases matching TRBD2. V lost 5 bases and J lost 2; bases outside the gene matches: 7. The CDR3 consists of 16 residues. Germline V lookup: CDR1 SGHVS, CDR2 FQNEAQ. The CDR3 region has the DNA TGTGCCAGCAGCCCACCGGGACTAGTAAACACCGGGGAGCTGTTTTTT. This codes for CASSPPGLVNTGELFF.

This clone has a handful of counts. The chain links TRBV19 to TRBJ2-7, with D tentatively TRBD2 (5 bases). Trimming took off 8 bases at V and 2 bases at J, with 13 bases between the two ends. This CDR3 spans 13 amino acids. Germline loops: CDR1 LNHDA, CDR2 SQIVND (reference sequence). The CDR3 sequence is CASRRDGTYEQYF. The CDR3 region has the DNA TGTGCCAGTCGCCGGGATGGGACCTACGAGCAGTACTTC.

The chain joins TRBV29-1 to TRBJ2-1; a possible D gene is TRBD2 (6 bases). The CDR3 loop spans 13 amino acids. Germline values: CDR1 SQVTM, CDR2 ANQGSEA. V lost 4 bases to trimming and J lost 7 bases, with 14 bases between them. CDR3 nucleotides: TGCAGCGTTGTACGGGGGACCCCTAATGAGCAGTTCTTC. Encoded protein: CSVVRGTPNEQFF.

In DNA, the CDR3 is TGCAGCGTTGAGCTAGGGACCTCGGGCACCGGGGAGCTGTTTTTT. This translates into CSVELGTSGTGELFF. The J gene is TRBJ2-2, the V gene TRBV29-1; D might be TRBD1 or TRBD2, each matching 5 bases. Germline CDR1 is SQVTM and CDR2 is ANQGSEA. The CDR3 is 15 residues long. V was trimmed by 3 bases and J by 4 bases, leaving 15 bases between them.

This clone appeared once. The V call is TRBV2, the J call TRBJ2-7; tentative D call: TRBD1 (6 bases). Germline values: CDR1 SNHLY, CDR2 FYNNEI. The CDR3 is 12 amino acids. V shed 5 bases and J shed 6 bases, with 11 bases lying between them. The CDR3 DNA reads as TGTGCCAGCAGTCTACAGGGAGCCGAGCAGTACTTC. Translation gives CASSLQGAEQYF.

The rearrangement links TRBV5-5 to TRBJ2-2; D is unresolved. This CDR3 has 15 amino acids. V lost 0 bases to trimming and J lost 2 bases, with 8 bases between them. Per the germline V gene, CDR1 is SGHKS and CDR2 is YYEKEE (reference sequence). The CDR3 nucleotides read TGTGCCAGCAGCTTGGGAGTAGTTAACACCGGGGAGCTGTTTTTT. Translation: CASSLGVVNTGELFF. The full variable domain, with the rest looked up from reference TRBV5-5 and TRBJ2-2, is DAGVTQSPTHLIKTRGQQVTLRCSPISGHKSVSWYQQVLGQGPQFIFQYYEKEERGRGNFPDRFSARQFPNYSSELNVNALLLGDSALYLCASSLGVVNTGELFFGEGSRLTVL.

In its sample, this clone was seen a few times. The chain is built from TRBV7-9 and TRBJ2-5, with D possibly being TRBD1 (6 bases). V dropped 5 bases and J dropped 7 bases, with 14 bases sitting between them. The CDR3 is made up of 13 amino acids. Germline values: CDR1 SEHNR, CDR2 FQNEAQ (reference sequence). CDR3 in DNA: TGTGCCAGCAGCAACTATAGGGGGTTGACCCAGTACTTC. Encoded protein: CASSNYRGLTQYF.

The chain links TRBV6-6 to TRBJ2-2; either TRBD1 or TRBD2 may supply D (5 bases each). This CDR3 has 15 amino acids. Germline V gives CDR1 MNHNY, CDR2 SVGAGI (reference sequence). With 11 bases removed from V and 4 bases from J, the gap between germline ends came to 20 bases. CDR3 DNA sequence: TGTGCCTCGACCAGCACGAGGGGAACCACCGGGGAGCTGTTTTTT. It encodes CASTSTRGTTGELFF.

The chain couples TRBV20-1 to TRBJ2-5, with D possibly being TRBD1 or TRBD2 (5 bases each). CDR1 and CDR2 (germline): DFQATT, SNEGSKA (reference sequence). The CDR3 contains 11 residues. V was trimmed by 5 bases and J by 5 bases, leaving 9 bases between them. The CDR3 here is CSAGTGETQYF. CDR3 sequence (DNA): TGCAGTGCTGGGACCGGCGAGACCCAGTACTTC.

This chain uses TRBV18 with TRBJ1-4; D remains unclear. Germline-derived CDR1 and CDR2 are KGHSH and LQKENI. V was cut by 1 base and J by 3 bases, with 15 bases left in between. This CDR3 is 17 amino acids long. CDR3 coding DNA: TGTGCCAGCTCACCACGGCAGACCCCGTTATCTAATGAAAAACTGTTTTTT. It codes for CASSPRQTPLSNEKLFF.

The chain uses TRBV5-1 and TRBJ2-7; D may be TRBD2 (6 bases). In germline, CDR1 is SGHRS, CDR2 YFSETQ. The CDR3 contains 14 residues. V shed 4 bases and J shed 4 bases, with 15 bases lying between them. CDR3 region: CASSVSPGSYEQYF. In DNA form, the CDR3 reads TGCGCCAGCAGCGTGAGCCCCGGGAGTTACGAGCAGTACTTC.

This chain links TRBV30 with TRBJ1-1; D gene unclear. The CDR3 loop spans 9 amino acids. Germline V CDR1 and CDR2: GTSNPN, SVGIG (reference sequence). V was pared by 0 bases and J by 10 bases, with 3 bases between. In DNA form, the CDR3 reads TGTGCCTGGAGTGTACGAGCTTTCTTT. Translated: CAWSVRAFF. Full variable domain (remainder filled in from reference TRBV30 and TRBJ1-1): SQTIHQWPATLVQPVGSPLSLECTVEGTSNPNLYWYRQAAGRGLQLLFYSVGIGQISSEVPQNLSASRPQDRQFILSSKKLLLSDSGFYLCAWSVRAFFGQGTRLTVV.

This chain connects TRBV5-4 to TRBJ1-6; the D gene is possibly TRBD1 (5 bases). Germline CDR1 SGHNT, CDR2 YYREEE (reference sequence). The V end was cut by 2 bases, the J end by 10 bases, with 22 bases between. The CDR3 is 17 amino acids. The CDR3 DNA is TGTGCCAGCAGCTTCGCCTCCGCTCAAGGGAGGGGATCACCCCTCCACTTT. Translation gives CASSFASAQGRGSPLHF.

This chain connects TRBV6-1 to TRBJ1-2, with 9 bases that match TRBD1. There are 14 residues in the CDR3. V lost 1 base to trimming and J lost 4 bases; unmatched junction nucleotides: 1. Germline V CDR1 and CDR2: MNHNS, SASEGT. Here the CDR3 DNA reads TGTGCCAGCAGTGAAGACAGGGGGCCCTATGGCTACACCTTC. Protein product: CASSEDRGPYGYTF.

V and J are TRBV7-2 and TRBJ1-3; D is uncertain. V was pared by 3 bases and J by 2 bases, with 5 bases between. Germline CDR1 and CDR2: SGHTA and FQGNSA. The CDR3 covers 13 residues. The CDR3 loop reads CASSFGPGNTIYF. CDR3 coding DNA: TGTGCCAGCAGCTTTGGGCCTGGAAACACCATATATTTT.

The J gene is TRBJ2-3, the V gene TRBV7-2, with D perhaps matching TRBD1 (6 bases). The CDR3 sequence is 16 residues long. Trimming took 5 bases from V and 4 from J, leaving 19 bases between them. The germline CDR1 and CDR2 sequences are SGHTA and FQGNSA. The CDR3 loop is CASSPRGAGVADTQYF. CDR3 sequence (DNA): TGTGCCAGCAGCCCCCGTGGGGCAGGGGTGGCAGATACGCAGTATTTT.

CDR3 nucleotide sequence: TGTGCCAGCCGCATGAGCTCCCTTGTAGATAATTCACCCCTCCACTTT. Encoded protein: CASRMSSLVDNSPLHF. The V gene is TRBV27, the J gene TRBJ1-6; no reliable D call. The CDR3 runs 16 residues. Trimming took 8 bases from V and 5 from J, leaving 19 bases between them. CDR1 and CDR2 (germline): MNHEY, SMNVEV (reference sequence).

The genes are TRBV30 and TRBJ1-1; 7 bases align to TRBD1. V shed 5 bases and J 7 bases; nucleotides not matched to a gene: 7. This CDR3 is 12 amino acids long. Per germline, CDR1 GTSNPN and CDR2 SVGIG (reference sequence). The CDR3 sequence is CAWGGQEFEAFF. CDR3 coding DNA: TGTGCCTGGGGTGGACAGGAATTTGAAGCTTTCTTT.

The chain carries TRBV19 and TRBJ1-1, with a possible D match to TRBD1 (6 bases). This CDR3 spans 15 amino acids. Germline V CDR1 and CDR2: LNHDA, SQIVND (reference sequence). The V and J ends lost 5 bases and 0 bases respectively, with 13 bases between them. CDR3 amino acids: CASSVGGGVNTEAFF. CDR3 sequence (DNA): TGTGCCAGTAGTGTCGGCGGGGGCGTGAACACTGAAGCTTTCTTT.